This TCR beta chain was identified during a study of blood T cells in healthy people across ages. General study points: TCR beta diversity tracked closely with naive T cell percentage. Aged donors had fewer naive CD4+ cells and lower diversity than long-lived donors.

Per germline, CDR1 MNHEY and CDR2 SVGAGI. The CDR3 has 14 amino acids. Then a second PCR, running about 7 to 11 cycles, was carried out with a sample-barcoded 5' primer and a J-beta primer mix. TCRdb analysed the 5' RACE reads with MiXCR anew, one entry per CDR3 protein. The table records 600,000 to 800,000 distinct CDR3 sequences, about 21% of them present only once. As for this clonotype: Its antigen is as yet unknown.

This rearrangement joins TRBV6-5 to TRBJ2-5; D may be TRBD2 (6 bases). The closer fit of TRBJ2-1 to the DNA end suggests the J call may be wrong. Sample: blood. This receptor was identified in a man aged 65-85 years in good health. CDR3 nucleotide sequence: TGTGCCAGCAGTTTTATGGTAGCGGAAAATGAGCAGTTCTTC. It yields the protein CASSFMVAENEQFF.